This entry concerns a single TCR beta chain. Its antigen has not been determined. Base-call qualities are not available, and no considerably larger clone is one nucleotide away. This entry comes from a study of blood T cell repertoires in COVID-19 (dated by TCRdb to 2018 to 2020). Describing the broader study: Samples covering the acute and convalescent phases of COVID-19 were provided by collaborators in the United States, Italy and Spain. The samples were drawn from the first 160 participants of the ongoing ImmuneRACE study and from about 1,200 subjects provided by 6 global collaborators. The repertoires were released in a freely available public database intended as a resource for research on the immune response to SARS-CoV-2. HLA class I and class II types, where available, came from metadata supplied by the sample provider rather than from assay-based typing. A de-identified subject ID, COVID-19 status, age in years and sex were almost always included in the sample metadata. The prospective study material was composed of cDNA or gDNA derived from T cells, B-cell-depleted T cells, or PBMCs. Deeply sampled blood TCRbeta repertoires from subjects exposed to, actively infected with, or recovered from COVID-19 were included in the dataset. Here is what the overall study found, with its caveats: The quantity of clinical and demographic metadata differed by source and by participant and was supplied without curation.

Collaborating institutions collected whole blood in K2EDTA tubes following their own protocols. For TCRbeta analysis, collaborators shipped samples as frozen whole blood, isolated PBMCs, or DNA extracted from either of those sample types. The immunoSEQ Assay, a bias-controlled multiplex PCR, was used to amplify TCRbeta CDR3 regions from genomic DNA. The paper's processing steps were these. The number of nucleated cells in each sample was estimated by amplification of reference gene primers within the assay. To quantify the absolute abundance of each unique TCRbeta CDR3 rearrangement, sequence reads were collapsed and filtered. Productive Simpson clonality was computed per sample as the square root of Simpson's diversity index over productive rearrangements. TCRdb stores this immuneACCESS table with in-frame sequences only. Part of the clones is absent; in the studies checked, under half of the shortfall reflects unresolved V genes, and no reason is known for the rest. V, J and clone size derive from that table, while D and trimming were established from the DNA sequence. The sample records a few hundred thousand clones, around 82% of which are singletons. The leading ten clones occupy less than 4% of the sample.

Looking up the germline V gene yields CDR1 SGHVS and CDR2 FQNEAQ. There are 14 amino acids in the CDR3, from cysteine to phenylalanine inclusive. Just the 42-base CDR3 DNA is kept, in frame starting at base 1. Trimming takes 5 bases off V and 9 bases off J; junction bases not matched to a gene: 13. The sequence joins TRBV7-8 to TRBJ2-7, with 7 middle bases fitting TRBD2. The sample was peripheral blood. The receptor comes from a woman under 30 with acute or convalescent COVID-19. The bases read TGTGCCAGCAGCCCTACTGGACTAGTTACGAGGCAGTACTTC. Translated, this gives CASSPTGLVTRQYF.